One and the same sample provided the 17 T cell receptor beta chains below, sequenced in a study of cytomegalovirus exposure and HLA in healthy donors. PCR used 60 Vbeta primers and 13 Jbeta primers. The table came from immunoSEQ multiplex PCR; TCRdb's copy has only in-frame clones and leaves some out. The sample lists 150,000 to 200,000 clones; approximately 79% were seen once. The sample was PBMCs. The receptors were gathered from a man aged 50 or older in good health and CMV-seropositive.

The CDR3 here is CASSFGLGTTGSSGNTIYF. CDR3 bases: TGTGCCAGCAGCTTTGGATTGGGGACGACAGGGAGCTCTGGAAACACCATATATTTT. The V and J genes are TRBV7-2 and TRBJ1-3, with 7 bases that match TRBD1. CDR3 length: 19 residues. Germline V CDR1 and CDR2: SGHTA, FQGNSA. The V and J ends lost 3 bases and 0 bases, in that order; junction bases with no gene match: 14.

The rearrangement links TRBV11-1 to TRBJ1-1; 7 bases are shared with TRBD1. Germline V gives CDR1 SGHAT, CDR2 FQDESV (reference sequence). The CDR3 runs 13 residues. Losses at the gene ends were 1 base for V and 5 bases for J; bases not matched to a gene: 1. The CDR3 protein is CASSLVTGTEAFF. In DNA form, the CDR3 reads TGTGCCAGCAGCTTAGTGACAGGGACTGAAGCTTTCTTT.

The chain uses TRBV9 and TRBJ1-4; D is unresolved. This CDR3 region has 15 residues. V was cut by 0 bases and J by 8 bases, with 14 bases left in between. Germline V gives CDR1 SGDLS, CDR2 YYNGEE. The CDR3 DNA reads TGTGCCAGCAGCGTAGGGGCCCTCCGGGAGGAAAAACTGTTTTTT. This translates into CASSVGALREEKLFF.

The chain joins TRBV6-6 to TRBJ1-1; no clear D gene. The CDR3 has 14 residues. CDR1 and CDR2 (germline): MNHNY, SVGAGI (reference sequence). V lost 2 bases and J 3 bases, leaving 10 bases between the germline ends. In DNA form, the CDR3 reads TGTGCCAGCAGTTACCCAGACGGGGACACTGAAGCTTTCTTT. It specifies CASSYPDGDTEAFF.

The chain uses TRBV11-2 and TRBJ1-4; maybe TRBD1 (5 bases). Trimming shortened V by 4 bases and J by 3 bases, and 12 bases separated the two germline ends. CDR3 length: 15 amino acids. The germline V gene encodes CDR1 SGHAT and CDR2 FQNNGV. CDR3 DNA sequence: TGTGCCAGCAGCTATGACAGTGGAGCTAATGAAAAACTGTTTTTT. Its protein is CASSYDSGANEKLFF.

This chain joins TRBV7-6 and TRBJ2-3; maybe TRBD2 (5 bases). V lost 4 bases and J 1 base, leaving 21 bases between the germline ends. The CDR3 totals 18 residues. CDR1 is SGHVS and CDR2 is FNYEAQ in the germline V gene. The CDR3 DNA reads as TGTGCCAGCAGCTCCCGGGTTGGGTTCGGGGAGCGCACAGATACGCAGTATTTT. This sequence encodes CASSSRVGFGERTDTQYF.

The chain combines TRBV28 with TRBJ2-3; 12 bases map to TRBD2. Germline values: CDR1 MDHEN, CDR2 SYDVKM. V shed 6 bases, J shed 6 bases, and the junction held 7 bases outside the gene matches. The CDR3 is 15 amino acids. CDR3 amino acids: CASSTSGGRPDTQYF. The CDR3, as DNA: TGTGCCAGCAGCACTAGCGGGGGGAGACCCGATACGCAGTATTTT.

In the case of this clone: At the DNA level, this CDR3 is encoded by other sequences in the same sample as well. The rearrangement links TRBV28 to TRBJ1-2; 8 positions match TRBD1. CDR3 length equals 12 residues. Germline-derived CDR1 and CDR2 are MDHEN and SYDVKM. The V and J ends lost 5 bases and 11 bases, in that order; junction bases with no gene match: 7. CDR3 sequence reads: CASSLGQGRYTF. The CDR3 nucleotides are TGTGCCAGCAGTCTAGGACAGGGCCGATACACCTTC.

This clone was picked up one time. V is TRBV30 and J is TRBJ1-6; TRBD1 is a possible D gene (5 bases). V was trimmed by 2 bases and J by 7 bases, leaving 15 bases between them. Germline CDR1 and CDR2: GTSNPN and SVGIG (reference sequence). CDR3 size: 15 residues. In nucleotides, the CDR3 is TGTGCCTGGAGTTTTTCGCGAAAGGGGAATTCACCCCTCCACTTT. Protein: CAWSFSRKGNSPLHF.

V gene TRBV15 combines with J gene TRBJ1-2; TRBD1 agrees at 7 bases. V lost 0 bases and J lost 7; bases outside the gene matches: 2. The CDR3 totals 13 residues. Germline-derived CDR1 and CDR2 are LNHNV and YYDKDF (reference sequence). CDR3 region: CATSRDRQGGYTF. In nucleotides, the CDR3 is TGTGCCACCAGCAGAGATCGACAGGGTGGCTACACCTTC.

As DNA, the CDR3 is TGCAGTGTTACCGGGACAATCACCTACGAGCAGTACTTC. Amino acids: CSVTGTITYEQYF. The V call is TRBV29-1, the J call TRBJ2-5, with D tentatively TRBD1 (6 bases). With the DNA end fitting TRBJ2-7 better, the J assignment may be wrong. Germline-derived CDR1 and CDR2 are SQVTM and ANQGSEA. The CDR3 is 13 residues long.

The genes are TRBV28 and TRBJ1-1, with D hard to call. The CDR3 totals 12 residues. V gave up 3 bases and J gave up 1 base, with 3 bases separating them. Germline V gene sequence: CDR1 MDHEN, CDR2 SYDVKM. CDR3 in amino acids: CASSFRNTEAFF. The CDR3, as DNA: TGTGCCAGCAGTTTCCGGAACACTGAAGCTTTCTTT.

The chain joins TRBV10-3 to TRBJ1-6, with D perhaps matching TRBD1 (6 bases). The germline CDR1 and CDR2 sequences are ENHRY and SYGVKD. The CDR3 is 15 residues long. V lost 6 bases and J 10 bases, leaving 19 bases between the germline ends. CDR3 nucleotide sequence: TGTGCCATCAGCGAACAGGGAGAGGGGCGATCACCCCTCCACTTT. It specifies CAISEQGEGRSPLHF.

The chain is built from TRBV2 and TRBJ2-1; D uncertain. This CDR3 contains 13 residues. Trimming removed 3 bases at V and 0 bases at J, with 3 bases between. CDR1 SNHLY and CDR2 FYNNEI come from the germline V gene. CDR3 sequence reads: CASSDSSYNEQFF. The CDR3 region has the DNA TGTGCCAGCAGTGACAGCTCCTACAATGAGCAGTTCTTC.

This chain links TRBV27 with TRBJ1-2; 8 bases map to TRBD1. The V gene end was trimmed by 7 bases and the J gene end by 3 bases; junction bases not matched to a gene: 4. In germline, CDR1 is MNHEY, CDR2 SMNVEV (reference sequence). CDR3 length equals 13 residues. The CDR3 region is CASKTGGDYGYTF. The DNA of the CDR3 is TGTGCCAGCAAAACAGGGGGGGACTATGGCTACACCTTC.

The genes are TRBV7-9 and TRBJ2-3; 8 nucleotides line up with TRBD1. The length of the CDR3 is 14 residues. Germline CDR1 SEHNR, CDR2 FQNEAQ (reference sequence). Trimming took 2 bases from V and 2 from J; bases not matched to a gene: 0. The CDR3 reads CASSLQGATDTQYF. CDR3 DNA sequence: TGTGCCAGCAGCTTACAGGGGGCCACAGATACGCAGTATTTT.

This chain joins TRBV10-3 and TRBJ1-5; 12 nucleotides agree with TRBD1. V was pared by 0 bases and J by 11 bases, with 2 bases of the junction left unmatched. The length of the CDR3 is 14 residues. Germline values: CDR1 ENHRY, CDR2 SYGVKD. The CDR3 DNA is TGTGCCATCAGTGAGTCGGGACAGGGGGCCTCCCAGCATTTT. Protein sequence: CAISESGQGASQHF.